The clone carrying this T cell receptor beta chain has only a few counts. Its antigen is unknown. CDR1 is SGHRS, CDR2 YFSETQ, per germline. Deletions cut 0 bases from V and 3 bases from J, with 9 bases between. This CDR3 spans 14 amino acids. This specimen comes from a study of T cell repertoires in cytomegalovirus infection. MiXCR, run by TCRdb on the reads, gives a single entry per CDR3 protein. The sample carries 550,000 to 850,000 distinct CDR3 sequences, around 32% recorded once. Findings and caveats of the study: Carriage of CMV together with the relevant HLA was identifiable through cumulative public TCR beta family frequency. There were HLA-C-restricted CMV-specific TCR beta clonotypes dominating the ex vivo response.

The chain uses TRBV5-1 and TRBJ1-1; unclear D gene. The sequence was collected from a human donor in good health (CMV status not recorded). Some clones in this sample may be carry-over from other donors' samples. Here the sequenced sample was cultured PBMCs, taken from culture after CMV antigen stimulation. The CDR3 DNA follows: TGCGCCAGCAGCTTGGCACAGCAGGACACTGAAGCTTTCTTT. It yields the protein CASSLAQQDTEAFF.